This entry concerns a single T cell receptor beta chain. Its recognized antigen is unknown. Base qualities are not provided; no much larger clone lies one nucleotide away. The cohort was made up of under 800 healthy bone marrow donors. All cohort members were sampled while nominally healthy, although unrecorded immune exposures were likely present. The donor tested CMV seronegative, placing the donor among the approximately 360 seronegative members of the cohort. A peripheral blood sample was provided by each donor, and peripheral blood mononuclear cells were used for TCR beta sequencing. Genomic DNA extraction from the blood cell samples was performed with the Qiagen DNeasy Blood Extraction Kit. These data are taken from a study of cytomegalovirus exposure and HLA in healthy donors (dated by TCRdb to the late 2010s). Study-wide context: An earlier analysis of some 620 of the donors reported approximately 300 Gb of sequence data and about 120 million unique TCR beta sequences obtained from approximately 180 million T cells. Roughly 300 gigabases of sequencing data and roughly 80 million unique TCR sequences made up an early release that covered 500 to 650 HLA-typed donors. The genetic ancestry cluster associated with self-reported Caucasian donors included over 65% of the 300 to 450 genotyped donors. The study aimed to test whether cataloging public T cell receptors could reveal signatures of past pathogen exposure. The study used immunosequencing to profile the T cell repertoires of about 670 subjects and linked those repertoires to cytomegalovirus serostatus. A separate validation cohort of roughly 130 different subjects was used in addition to the approximately 640-subject first cohort. The study combined high-throughput TCR immunosequencing, statistical association of individual TCRs with disease status, and machine learning to predict cytomegalovirus infection status. To study patterns of TCR occurrence, a later analysis re-analyzed previously published TCR beta repertoires from under 750 donors and added high-resolution HLA genotyping. Rather than drawing on any new phenotypic data, the later analysis identified candidate immune exposures from TCR beta sequences and the way those sequences occurred across donors. In an earlier analysis of over 550 of the donors, high-throughput TCR beta sequencing was used to judge whether each TCR beta V gene segment behaved as functional or pseudogenic. Donor age, sex, ethnicity and CMV serostatus were collected together with the repertoire data. In a later genetic analysis, genome-wide SNP genotypes for about three fifths of the roughly 670 donors were used, and that subset was treated as a discovery cohort. Every discovery cohort repertoire had been produced on one sequencing platform. Both class I and class II loci were covered by HLA typing, at four-digit resolution. Typing coverage differed by locus: A, B, C, DRB1 and DQB1 were typed in roughly 620-630 donors, DQA1 in about 560, DPA1 in 600 to 610, and DPB1 in 450 to 490. Four to six DR-DQ haplotypes were handled as single units for association and clustering, since linkage in the cohort was strong. Across about 370 genotyped donors of the cohort, an average of roughly 250,000 unique TCR beta nucleotide sequences per donor were sequenced, and approximately 17% of those sequences were non-productive.

The germline V gene gives CDR1 as MNHEY and CDR2 as SVGAGI. Reading from cysteine to phenylalanine, the CDR3 counts 15 amino acids. Only the CDR3 DNA stays, 45 bases, in frame from base 1. Trimming takes 7 bases off V and 4 bases off J; junction bases not matched to a gene: 10. The full study reports these points: The only immune exposure information available for the cohort was CMV serostatus. Some IMGT-functional V segments, including TRBV6-2 and TRBV6-3, could not be distinguished by the 87-base-pair reads and were therefore excluded. A further reported finding was that TCR beta sequences accurately predicted the HLA-A and HLA-B alleles for most subjects in the first cohort. Specific HLA alleles were associated with around 18,000 TCR beta sequences at a false discovery rate of 0.05 in a later analysis. The study listed 164 TCR beta chains as associated with cytomegalovirus. In an earlier analysis of some 500 of the donors, most TCR beta V segments were observed in productive rearrangements about 90% or about 30% of the time, broadly matching IMGT annotations. When HLA alleles, especially DR and DQ, strongly co-occurred, TCR associations were difficult to assign to individual alleles. Linkage disequilibrium might explain the correlated functional status among segregating V segments, but an unknown experimental factor could not be ruled out. Because some donors lacked HLA typing at each locus, the association tests relied only on the typed subset. Most CMV-associated TCR beta chains appeared to be HLA-restricted in a later analysis, and the HLA associations seemed to be driven largely by CMV exposure. A few of the identified cytomegalovirus-associated TCR beta chains were confirmed in vitro to be specific for cytomegalovirus antigens. Sequencing depth was assumed to be roughly uniform across donors in the presence/absence analyses, though that assumption may not hold. Cytomegalovirus status was reported to be diagnosed by the classifier with high specificity and sensitivity in both the original and validation cohorts. A later analysis reported that several top co-occurrence clusters appeared linked to parvovirus B19, influenza, CMV and Epstein-Barr virus. A later analysis found that HLA-associated TCR beta chains were more clonally expanded and had lower generation probabilities than equally common non-associated chains. About 17 rarely observed V segments, including chromosome 9 orphons, were excluded from the earlier analysis of several hundred of the donors because counts were too low. A later genetic analysis reported fewer N-insertions in productive TCRs among donors in an Asian-associated ancestry cluster than the roughly 720-donor mean. The sequencing pipeline was judged likely to have produced a cluster of highly shared sequence variants as a technical artifact. In a later analysis, TCR association rates were found to vary across HLA loci, with the most associated TCRs seen for DRB1 alleles and the fewest for HLA-C alleles. While some public TCRs were present in many individuals, most TCR sequences turned up only very rarely across donors. The authors suggested that the approach could potentially be extended to other disease states and immunological phenotypes. V-gene and J-gene trimming of TCR beta chains was associated with a missense DCLRE1C variant in a later genetic analysis, and the association was replicated in an independent cohort. In this cohort, only TCR beta chains were sequenced, and detectable features were limited by the absence of alpha or paired-chain data.

The method behind the library was the immunoSEQ multiplex PCR assay. A mixture of 60 forward primers for TCR Vbeta segments and 13 reverse primers for TCR Jbeta segments was used in the multiplex PCR. The CDR3 region of rearranged TCR beta genes was amplified from genomic DNA with a multiplex PCR assay. The Illumina HiSeq System was used to sequence the amplified TCR beta libraries as 87-base-pair reads. Per the original workflow: A later analysis tallied approximately 87 million unique TCR beta chains across the 600 to 700 repertoires, and approximately 12 million of those chains were shared by two or more donors. Raw reads were error-corrected and collapsed into unique sequences by a nearest-neighbor algorithm in which closely related sequences were merged to remove PCR and sequencing errors. Alignment of CDR3 sequences to IMGT reference sequences was used to assign V, D and J gene segments. Each retained sequence needed at least a six-nucleotide match to both a V gene segment and a J gene segment. Rearrangements were called productive when the CDR3 lacked stop codons and stayed in frame with V and J; all others were non-productive. Following IMGT convention, CDR3 was defined as the stretch from the second conserved V-encoded cysteine to the conserved J-encoded phenylalanine. In an earlier analysis of around 570 of the donors, sequences lacking an unambiguous match to a single V gene segment were excluded. An earlier analysis of around 600 of the donors classified V segments as functional when productive rearrangements were above 56.7% and as segregating when the standard deviation between donors was above 5%. To diagnose cytomegalovirus status from the catalog of TCR beta chain sequences, a statistical classification framework was built. A later analysis assigned V and J genes by comparing TCR nucleotide sequences with IMGT/GENE-DB human TR gene sequences. A later analysis assigned CDR3 sequences and most-parsimonious VDJ recombination scenarios with the TCRdist pipeline. In a later analysis, each TCR beta chain was defined by its CDR3 amino acid sequence together with its V-gene family, and reads lacking a unique V-gene family were excluded. A later analysis removed several hundred highly shared, low-generation-probability nucleotide sequences to deal with suspected cross-contamination and a sequencing artifact. In a later analysis, a clonal expansion index for each public chain was calculated from normalized within-repertoire ranks of inferred template counts. In a later analysis, generation probabilities were computed using a VDJ recombination model fitted to out-of-frame rearrangements, and the results were checked against IGoR. A later analysis scored TCR-TCR, TCR-HLA and TCR-CMV co-occurrence with hypergeometric tests, applying a repertoire-size bias correction to TCR pairs. In a later analysis, false discovery rates were estimated by permuting HLA or CMV assignments 20 times. In a later analysis, co-occurring TCRs were grouped using DBSCAN, and TCRdist sequence similarity was added for clustering within HLA-allele-positive subsets. Repertoires with fewer than 30,000 or more than 120,000 public chains were left out of co-occurrence clustering, as were about 5 repertoires with anomalous nucleotide sharing. TCRdb provides this immuneACCESS table in a form limited to in-frame rearrangements. Some clones are lacking; in checked studies, under half of them reflect an unresolved V gene, and why the rest are absent is not known. The DNA was the basis for D and trimming; V, J and clone size are from that table. Counted in this sample were 110,000 to 150,000 clones; 65% to 90% of them appeared once. Jointly, the top ten make up around 1.3% of the sample.

The chain links TRBV6-5 with TRBJ2-1, with 7 bases matching TRBD2. The specimen sequenced was PBMCs. The TCR comes from a female donor in good health and CMV-seronegative. The CDR3 protein is CASNNLAEGYNEQFF. The bases are TGTGCCAGCAACAATCTAGCGGAGGGGTACAATGAGCAGTTCTTC.